Shown below are 20 T cell receptor beta chains from a single sample sequenced in a study of cytotoxic CD8 clonotypes in ibrutinib-treated CLL. Assay used: immunoSEQ multiplex PCR; TCRdb lists only in-frame clones, some missing. Of about 120,000 clones listed, 58% are singletons. The specimen was PBMCs, collected after 24 months of ibrutinib treatment. These receptors all stem from a human donor with chronic lymphocytic leukemia.

The J gene is TRBJ2-7, the V gene TRBV4-1; D gene ambiguous. The germline V gene has CDR1 MGHRA and CDR2 YSYEKL. The CDR3 loop spans 17 amino acids. V was pared by 0 bases and J by 2 bases, with 17 bases between. Here the CDR3 reads CASSQDRLAAGPYEQYF. The CDR3 DNA reads as TGCGCCAGCAGCCAAGATCGCTTGGCAGCTGGCCCCTACGAGCAGTACTTC.

To note about this clone: The junction and the germline gene differ at one end; a read error may be behind it. The rearrangement links TRBV7-2 to TRBJ2-3; TRBD2 matches 12 bases. CDR1 and CDR2 from the germline V gene are SGHTA and FQGNSA. This CDR3 has 15 residues. Here the CDR3 DNA reads TGTGCCAGCAGCTTAGCTGCGGCTAGCGGGGGGGCCCCCCATTTT. Translated, it gives CASSLAAASGGAPHF.

This clone came up a few times. The genes are TRBV28 and TRBJ2-3, with 7 bases identical to TRBD2. J gave up 5 bases and V 7 bases, and 18 bases lay outside the gene matches. The CDR3 totals 17 residues. The germline V gene encodes CDR1 MDHEN and CDR2 SYDVKM. CDR3 sequence (DNA): TGTGCCAGCACCCATACTCCCTCTCGGCGGGGGATAGATACGCAGTATTTT. It codes for CASTHTPSRRGIDTQYF. The variable domain in full, with the rest retrieved from reference TRBV28 and TRBJ2-3, is DVKVTQSSRYLVKRTGEKVFLECVQDMDHENMFWYRQDPGLGLRLIYFSYDVKMKEKGDIPEGYSVSREKKERFSLILESASTNQTSMYLCASTHTPSRRGIDTQYFGPGTRLTVL.

The V and J genes are TRBV25-1 and TRBJ2-7; no firm D call. Trimming pared 3 bases from V and 2 bases from J, leaving 11 bases between. This CDR3 is built from 14 residues. Per the germline V gene, CDR1 is MGHDK and CDR2 is SYGVNS. The CDR3 DNA reads as TGTGCCAGCAGTGAGGCAGGCGTCACCTACGAGCAGTACTTC. Residues: CASSEAGVTYEQYF.

The chain links TRBV19 to TRBJ1-6; TRBD1 might be the D (5 bases). The germline V gene encodes CDR1 LNHDA and CDR2 SQIVND (reference sequence). CDR3 length equals 14 residues. V lost 6 bases to trimming and J lost 14 bases, with 20 bases between them. The CDR3 DNA reads TGTGCCAGTAGGGGGCTCGCGGGGGACCGGGCCCTCCACTTT. This gives the protein CASRGLAGDRALHF.

V gene TRBV15 combines with J gene TRBJ1-3; no clear D. There are 13 residues in the CDR3. The V end lost 1 base, the J end lost 2 bases, and 3 bases lay between the germline ends. Germline-derived CDR1 and CDR2 are LNHNV and YYDKDF (reference sequence). CDR3 bases: TGTGCCACCAGCAGAGGTGCTGGAAACACCATATATTTT. This sequence encodes CATSRGAGNTIYF.

This clone showed up just a few times. V and J are TRBV6-5 and TRBJ2-1; 10 bases fit TRBD2. Germline CDR1 is MNHEY and CDR2 is SVGAGI. Trimming at V came to 6 bases and at J to 6 bases, leaving 8 bases not matched to a gene. The CDR3 contains 15 residues. The CDR3 loop reads CASSAGTSDSNEQFF. CDR3 coding DNA: TGTGCCAGCAGCGCCGGGACTAGCGATTCCAATGAGCAGTTCTTC.

In DNA form, the CDR3 reads TGTGCCAGCAGCTTGGGGGGACAGGGAGGTGAAAAACTGTTTTTT. Translating gives CASSLGGQGGEKLFF. This chain connects TRBV5-4 to TRBJ1-4, with 9 bases fitting TRBD1. Germline V CDR1 and CDR2: SGHNT, YYREEE (reference sequence). Trimming at V came to 0 bases and at J to 7 bases, leaving 4 bases not matched to a gene. This CDR3 is built from 15 residues.

The chain carries TRBV10-3 and TRBJ1-2; 8 bases align to TRBD1. J was trimmed by 8 bases and V by 6 bases; bases with no gene match: 5. Germline lookup yields CDR1 ENHRY and CDR2 SYGVKD. The CDR3 extends over 12 amino acids. For the CDR3, the DNA is TGTGCCATCAGAGACCAGGGGGCAGGCTACACCTTC. It specifies CAIRDQGAGYTF.

The rearrangement uses TRBV5-6 and TRBJ2-7; 8 nucleotides agree with TRBD2. CDR1 and CDR2 from the germline V gene are SGHDT and YYEEEE. The CDR3 is made up of 12 amino acids. V shed 6 bases and J 10 bases; nucleotides not matched to a gene: 9. The CDR3 region is CASNPQAGAQYF. CDR3 coding DNA: TGTGCCAGCAACCCACAAGCGGGGGCTCAGTACTTC. Full variable domain (remainder filled in from reference TRBV5-6 and TRBJ2-7): DAGVTQSPTHLIKTRGQQVTLRCSPKSGHDTVSWYQQALGQGPQFIFQYYEEEERQRGNFPDRFSGHQFPNYSSELNVNALLLGDSALYLCASNPQAGAQYFGPGTRLTVT.

This clone appeared a few times. The chain links TRBV7-9 to TRBJ1-5; the D gene is possibly TRBD1 (5 bases). Looked up from germline, CDR1 is SEHNR and CDR2 is FQNEAQ (reference sequence). CDR3 length: 15 amino acids. The V end lost 1 base, the J end lost 0 bases, and 7 bases lay between the germline ends. CDR3 in amino acids: CASSLGRASNQPQHF. CDR3 bases: TGTGCCAGCAGCTTAGGCAGGGCTAGCAATCAGCCCCAGCATTTT.

The rearrangement joins TRBV27 to TRBJ2-1; the D is unclear. The CDR3 is 11 amino acids. The V gene's germline CDR1 is MNHEY and CDR2 SMNVEV (reference sequence). V was trimmed by 4 bases and J by 7 bases, leaving 5 bases between them. CDR3 amino acids: CASSYVNEQFF. In DNA form, the CDR3 reads TGTGCCAGCAGTTACGTAAATGAGCAGTTCTTC.

V is TRBV7-2 and J is TRBJ2-5; a weak D match, TRBD2 (6 bases). The germline V gene encodes CDR1 SGHTA and CDR2 FQGNSA. This CDR3 comprises 14 residues. The germline V and J ends were trimmed by 5 bases and 0 bases, with 10 bases remaining between them. CDR3 in amino acids: CASSPAGYQETQYF. Here the CDR3 DNA reads TGTGCCAGCAGCCCAGCGGGTTACCAAGAGACCCAGTACTTC.

The chain recombines TRBV7-3 with TRBJ2-1, with D possibly being TRBD1 (5 bases). CDR3 length equals 13 residues. V was cut by 5 bases and J by 5 bases, with 10 bases left in between. Germline lookup yields CDR1 SGHTA and CDR2 FQGTGA. Here the CDR3 DNA reads TGTGCCAGCAGCCCCCTGACAGACAATGAGCAGTTCTTC. Translation gives CASSPLTDNEQFF.

This clone turned up a few times. V usage is TRBV4-3 and J usage is TRBJ1-4, with 7 bases that match TRBD1. The CDR3 has 13 amino acids. Germline CDR1 is LGHNA and CDR2 is YSLEER. J was trimmed by 7 bases and V by 4 bases; bases with no gene match: 3. The chain's CDR3 is CASSRRGSEKLFF. The DNA for the CDR3 is TGCGCCAGCAGCCGCAGGGGGAGTGAAAAACTGTTTTTT.

Only one count was recorded for this clone. The genes are TRBV5-8 and TRBJ2-1; D gene ambiguous. This CDR3 has 14 residues. V lost 0 bases to trimming and J lost 2 bases, with 6 bases between them. Germline CDR1 and CDR2: SGHTS and YDEGEE. The DNA for the CDR3 is TGTGCCAGCAGCTTGGGAGAGCCCTACAATGAGCAGTTCTTC. Its protein is CASSLGEPYNEQFF.

The chain has TRBV2 and TRBJ2-1; TRBD2 matches 12 bases. J was trimmed by 3 bases and V by 6 bases; bases with no gene match: 3. CDR1 is SNHLY, CDR2 FYNNEI, per germline. The CDR3 is made up of 15 amino acids. CDR3 sequence: CASRPSGGVYNEQFF. CDR3 in DNA: TGTGCCAGCAGGCCTAGCGGGGGGGTCTACAATGAGCAGTTCTTC.

This clone was counted a few times. The chain employs TRBV5-1 and TRBJ1-1, with D perhaps matching TRBD1 (5 bases). Trimming removed 6 bases from V and 8 bases from J, with 20 bases in between. CDR1 and CDR2 (germline): SGHRS, YFSETQ. CDR3 length equals 14 residues. This CDR3 is CASTTRPGTGEAFF. DNA of the CDR3: TGCGCCAGCACCACTCGTCCCGGGACGGGAGAAGCTTTCTTT.

This chain links TRBV7-2 with TRBJ2-3; 7 positions match TRBD2. CDR3 length: 13 residues. The ends lost 7 bases at V and 10 bases at J; junction bases unmatched: 11. Germline assignment: CDR1 SGHTA and CDR2 FQGNSA. This CDR3 reads CASTPGGPQAQYF. The CDR3 bases are TGTGCCAGCACCCCGGGGGGACCGCAAGCGCAGTATTTT.

The chain recombines TRBV2 with TRBJ2-5; 10 positions match TRBD2. The CDR3 totals 16 residues. Germline assignment: CDR1 SNHLY and CDR2 FYNNEI. J gave up 5 bases and V 7 bases, and 13 bases lay outside the gene matches. The CDR3 protein is CASKGYSGGRFETQYF. The CDR3 DNA is TGTGCCAGCAAAGGCTATAGCGGGGGGCGGTTCGAGACCCAGTACTTC.